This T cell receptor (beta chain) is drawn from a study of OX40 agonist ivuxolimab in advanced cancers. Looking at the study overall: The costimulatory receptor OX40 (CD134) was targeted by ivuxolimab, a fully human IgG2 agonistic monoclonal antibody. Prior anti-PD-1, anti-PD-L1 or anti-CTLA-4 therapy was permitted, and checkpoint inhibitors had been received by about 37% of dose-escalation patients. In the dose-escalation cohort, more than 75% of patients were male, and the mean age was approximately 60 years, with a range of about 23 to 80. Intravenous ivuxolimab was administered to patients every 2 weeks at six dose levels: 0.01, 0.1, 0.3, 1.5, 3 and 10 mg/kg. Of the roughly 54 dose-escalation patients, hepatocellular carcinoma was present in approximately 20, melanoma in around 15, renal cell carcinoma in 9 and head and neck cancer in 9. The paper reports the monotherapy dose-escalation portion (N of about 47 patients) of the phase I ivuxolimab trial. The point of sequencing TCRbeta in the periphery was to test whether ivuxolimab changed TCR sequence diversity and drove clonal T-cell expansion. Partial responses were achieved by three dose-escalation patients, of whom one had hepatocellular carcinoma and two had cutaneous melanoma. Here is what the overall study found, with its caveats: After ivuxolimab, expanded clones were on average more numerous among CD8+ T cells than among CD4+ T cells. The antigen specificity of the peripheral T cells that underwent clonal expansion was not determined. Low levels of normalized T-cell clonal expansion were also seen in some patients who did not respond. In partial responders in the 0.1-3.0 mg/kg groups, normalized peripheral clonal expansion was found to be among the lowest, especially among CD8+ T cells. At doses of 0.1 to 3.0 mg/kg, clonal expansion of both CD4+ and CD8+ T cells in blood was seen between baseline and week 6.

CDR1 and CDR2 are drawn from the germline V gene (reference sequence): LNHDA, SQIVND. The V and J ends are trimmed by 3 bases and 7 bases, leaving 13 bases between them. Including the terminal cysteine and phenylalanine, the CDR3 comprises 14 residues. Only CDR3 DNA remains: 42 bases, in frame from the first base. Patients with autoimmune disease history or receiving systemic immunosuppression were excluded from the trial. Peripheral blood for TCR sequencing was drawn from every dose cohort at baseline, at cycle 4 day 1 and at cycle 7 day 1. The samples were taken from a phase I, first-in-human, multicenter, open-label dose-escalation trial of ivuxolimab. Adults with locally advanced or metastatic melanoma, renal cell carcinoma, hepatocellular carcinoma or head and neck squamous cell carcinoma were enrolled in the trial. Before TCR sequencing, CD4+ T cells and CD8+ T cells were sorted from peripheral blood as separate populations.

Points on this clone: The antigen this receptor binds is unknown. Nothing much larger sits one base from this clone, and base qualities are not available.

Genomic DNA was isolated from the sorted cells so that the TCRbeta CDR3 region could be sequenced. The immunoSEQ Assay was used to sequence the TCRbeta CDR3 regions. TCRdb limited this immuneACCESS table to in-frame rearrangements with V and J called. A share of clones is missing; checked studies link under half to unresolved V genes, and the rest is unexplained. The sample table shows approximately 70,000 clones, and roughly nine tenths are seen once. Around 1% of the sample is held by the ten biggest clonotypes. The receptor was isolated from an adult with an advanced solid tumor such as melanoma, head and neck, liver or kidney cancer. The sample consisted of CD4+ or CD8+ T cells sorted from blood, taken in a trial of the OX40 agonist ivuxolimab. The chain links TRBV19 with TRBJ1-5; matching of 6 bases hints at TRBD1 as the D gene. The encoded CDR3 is CASSISAGAQPQHF. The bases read TGTGCCAGTAGTATTTCAGCAGGGGCGCAGCCCCAGCATTTT.